This paragraph covers one T cell receptor beta chain sequence. Its cognate antigen has yet to be identified. No clone much larger than this one lies a single base away; base qualities are absent. The data are from a study of blood T cell repertoires in COVID-19 (dated by TCRdb to 2019 to 2021). With regard to the full study: Samples from collaborators originated in the United States, Italy and Spain and spanned both the acute and convalescent phases of COVID-19. The material from the prospective study consisted of cDNA or gDNA derived from T cells, B-cell-depleted T cells, or PBMCs. The dataset comprised deeply sampled blood TCRbeta repertoires from subjects exposed to, actively infected with, or recovered from COVID-19. A freely available public database, intended as a resource for researchers studying the immune response to SARS-CoV-2, is where the repertoires were released. The samples were drawn from two sources: the first 160 participants of the ongoing ImmuneRACE study, and 1,000 to 1,500 subjects contributed by 6 global collaborators. Sample metadata almost always included a de-identified subject ID, COVID-19 status, age in years and sex. Where available, HLA class I and class II types were obtained from metadata supplied by the sample provider rather than from assay-based typing. The paper's findings and limits, for the study overall: The amount of clinical and demographic metadata varied by source and participant and was provided uncurated.

TCRbeta CDR3 regions were amplified from genomic DNA by means of the immunoSEQ Assay, a bias-controlled multiplex PCR. Processing in the source paper ran as follows. Nucleated cell counts per sample were estimated from amplification of reference gene primers within the assay. To quantify the absolute abundance of each unique TCRbeta CDR3 rearrangement, sequence reads were collapsed and filtered. For each sample, productive Simpson clonality was calculated by taking the square root of Simpson's diversity index across productive rearrangements. TCRdb holds this immuneACCESS table with in-frame rearrangements only. Some clones are missing; in checked studies, unresolved V genes explain under half, and the rest has no known cause. V and J calls and clone size are those listed in that table; D and trimming were worked out from the DNA. In this sample the table shows about 210,000 clones, approximately 85% of which occur a single time. The ten largest account for approximately 8% of the sample.

The collaborating institutions used their own protocols to collect whole blood in K2EDTA tubes. For TCRbeta analysis, collaborators shipped samples in one of three forms: frozen whole blood, isolated PBMCs, or DNA extracted from either of those sample types. This clonotype was sampled from a woman in her forties or fifties with active or convalescent COVID-19. Material for sequencing was peripheral blood.

Here the CDR3 is given as CASIISGIAYEQYF. The DNA sequence reads TGTGCCAGCATTATTTCCGGGATCGCCTACGAGCAGTACTTC. Recombination linked TRBV2 to TRBJ2-7; TRBD2 might be the D gene, on 5 matching bases. The germline V gene provides CDR1 SNHLY and CDR2 FYNNEI. V gives up 7 bases and J gives up 2 bases, and the segment between their germline ends measures 15 bases. From its cysteine to its phenylalanine, the CDR3 spans 14 amino acids. The read is trimmed to its CDR3 DNA, 42 bases read in frame from base 1. Reference TRBV2 and TRBJ2-7 genes cover what lies past the CDR3, so the full variable domain is EPEVTQTPSHQVTQMGQEVILRCVPISNHLYFYWYRQILGQKVEFLVSFYNNEISEKSEIFDDQFSVERPDGSNFTLKIRSTKLEDSAMYFCASIISGIAYEQYFGPGTRLTVT.